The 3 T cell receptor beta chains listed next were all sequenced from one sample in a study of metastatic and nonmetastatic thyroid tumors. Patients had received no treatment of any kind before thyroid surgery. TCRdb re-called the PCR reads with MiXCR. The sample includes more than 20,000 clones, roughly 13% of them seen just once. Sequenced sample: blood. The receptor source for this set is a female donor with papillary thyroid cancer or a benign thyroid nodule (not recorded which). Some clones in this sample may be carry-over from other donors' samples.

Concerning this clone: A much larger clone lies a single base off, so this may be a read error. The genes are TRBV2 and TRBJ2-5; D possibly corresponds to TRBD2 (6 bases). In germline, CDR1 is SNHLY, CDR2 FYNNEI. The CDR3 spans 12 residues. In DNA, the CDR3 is TGCGGGGGAGTGAGGGCCCGCGAGACCCAGTACTTC. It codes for CGGVRARETQYF. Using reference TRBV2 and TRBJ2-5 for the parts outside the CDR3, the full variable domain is EPEVTQTPSHQVTQMGQEVILRCVPISNHLYFYWYRQILGQKVEFLVSFYNNEISEKSEIFDDQFSVERPDGSNFTLKIRSTKLEDSAMYFCGGVRARETQYFGPGTRLLVL.

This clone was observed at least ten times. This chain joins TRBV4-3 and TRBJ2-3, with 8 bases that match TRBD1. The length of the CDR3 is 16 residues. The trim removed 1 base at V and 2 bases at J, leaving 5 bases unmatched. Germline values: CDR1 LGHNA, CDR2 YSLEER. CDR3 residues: CASSQGATGVTDTQYF. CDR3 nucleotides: TGCGCCAGCAGCCAAGGGGCGACAGGGGTCACAGATACGCAGTATTTT.

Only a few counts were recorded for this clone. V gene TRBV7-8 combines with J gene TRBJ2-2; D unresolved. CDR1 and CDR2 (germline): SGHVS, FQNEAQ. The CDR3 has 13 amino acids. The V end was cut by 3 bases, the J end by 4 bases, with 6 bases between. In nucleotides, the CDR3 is TGTGCCAGCAGCTTTATCCCCACCGGGGAGCTGTTTTTT. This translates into CASSFIPTGELFF.